A single sample is the source of the 27 T cell receptor beta chains below, sequenced in a study of blood T cell repertoires in COVID-19. Measured with immunoSEQ multiplex PCR; TCRdb has only the in-frame clones, and not every one. The top ten clones hold less than 3% of a sample with about 42,000 clones, around 87% of them seen once. Sequenced sample: peripheral blood. The receptor set was obtained from a man over 45 with active COVID-19.

V is TRBV5-4 and J is TRBJ2-5, with TRBD2 identical over 7 bases. The CDR3 loop spans 15 amino acids. V trimming: 2 bases; J trimming: 1 base; junction bases outside the gene matches: 5. Germline V gene sequence: CDR1 SGHNT, CDR2 YYREEE (reference sequence). The CDR3 DNA sequence: TGTGCCAGCAGCTTTATGGCGGGGGTCCAAGAGACCCAGTACTTC. The encoded protein is CASSFMAGVQETQYF.

The genes are TRBV2 and TRBJ1-2; D is undetermined. The germline V and J ends were trimmed by 0 bases and 1 base, with 12 bases remaining between them. The CDR3 sequence is 16 residues long. Germline V CDR1 and CDR2: SNHLY, FYNNEI. CDR3 sequence: CASSEASRRINYGYTF. The CDR3 DNA follows: TGTGCCAGCAGTGAAGCATCTAGGAGAATTAACTATGGCTACACCTTC.

The gene calls are TRBV6-2 or TRBV6-3 and TRBJ2-7, with D possibly matching TRBD2 (5 bases). Germline lookup yields CDR1 MNHEY and CDR2 SVGEGT. This CDR3 region has 15 residues. The V gene lost 2 bases and the J gene lost 0 bases, with 11 bases spanning the gap. CDR3 sequence reads: CASSYRAESSYEQYF. DNA of the CDR3: TGTGCCAGCAGTTACCGAGCGGAAAGCTCCTACGAGCAGTACTTC.

The chain has TRBV7-9 and TRBJ1-6; D is possibly TRBD1 (5 bases). The V gene's germline CDR1 is SEHNR and CDR2 FQNEAQ (reference sequence). Trimming shortened V by 3 bases and J by 7 bases, and 16 bases separated the two germline ends. This CDR3 has 16 amino acids. Written as DNA, the CDR3 is TGTGCCAGCAGCTTCGCACCGGGGGGGAGCAATTCACCCCTCCACTTT. It encodes CASSFAPGGSNSPLHF.

The chain combines TRBV27 with TRBJ1-2; D ambiguous. Germline CDR1 and CDR2: MNHEY and SMNVEV (reference sequence). The CDR3 has 17 amino acids. V was shortened by 0 bases and J by 2 bases, with 16 bases between the two germline ends. CDR3 DNA: TGTGCCAGCAGTTTATCCTACAGACCCGACAAAAACTATGGCTACACCTTC. As protein: CASSLSYRPDKNYGYTF.

J is TRBJ1-2 and V is TRBV2, with unresolved D. The germline V gene has CDR1 SNHLY and CDR2 FYNNEI. Trimming took 6 bases from V and 0 from J, leaving 11 bases between them. The CDR3 totals 14 residues. The CDR3 DNA follows: TGTGCCAGCAGGGCGGGAGGAGCTAACTATGGCTACACCTTC. Residues: CASRAGGANYGYTF.

The V gene is TRBV7-8, the J gene TRBJ1-2, with 10 bases aligning to TRBD1. The CDR3 extends over 14 amino acids. The trim removed 5 bases at V and 5 bases at J, leaving 5 bases unmatched. Germline-derived CDR1 and CDR2 are SGHVS and FQNEAQ. The CDR3 DNA follows: TGTGCCAGCAGCCAAAGGACAGGGGGATATGGCTACACCTTC. Protein product: CASSQRTGGYGYTF. Supplemented by reference TRBV7-8 and TRBJ1-2, the full variable domain reads GAGVSQSPRYKVAKRGQDVALRCDPISGHVSLFWYQQALGQGPEFLTYFQNEAQLDKSGLPSDRFFAERPEGSVSTLKIQRTQQEDSAVYLCASSQRTGGYGYTFGSGTRLTVV.

The genes are TRBV9 and TRBJ2-3, with TRBD2 identical over 11 bases. J gave up 3 bases and V 0 bases, and 3 bases lay outside the gene matches. CDR3 length: 16 residues. Germline V CDR1 and CDR2: SGDLS, YYNGEE. CDR3 DNA: TGTGCCAGCAGCGTAGTGGTAGCGGGGGGGACAGATACGCAGTATTTT. Residues: CASSVVVAGGTDTQYF.

A single count supports this clone. This sequence joins TRBV7-2 and TRBJ1-6; the match to TRBD1 covers 10 bases. The CDR3 sequence is 15 residues long. Germline CDR1 SGHTA, CDR2 FQGNSA. The J segment lost 9 bases and the V segment lost 3 bases, leaving 5 bases of the junction unmatched. As DNA, the CDR3 is TGTGCCAGCAGCTTCGGACAGGGGGGCTTTTCACCCCTCCACTTT. Translating it yields CASSFGQGGFSPLHF.

V and J are TRBV3-1 (or the pseudogene TRBV3-2) and TRBJ2-2; 8 bases are a match to TRBD1. With 4 bases clipped from V and 0 bases from J, the junction kept 4 bases outside the gene matches. The CDR3 length is 16 residues. Germline CDR1 LGHDT, CDR2 YNNKEL (reference sequence). CDR3 residues: CASSPTGGSNTGELFF. CDR3 DNA sequence: TGTGCCAGCAGCCCTACAGGGGGATCGAACACCGGGGAGCTGTTTTTT.

The chain joins TRBV11-1 to TRBJ1-4; D is unclear. The germline V gene encodes CDR1 SGHAT and CDR2 FQDESV (reference sequence). V was pared by 5 bases and J by 3 bases, with 10 bases between. The CDR3 length is 14 residues. The CDR3, as DNA: TGTGCCAGCAGCCGAGGACTTTCTAATGAAAAACTGTTTTTT. Translating it yields CASSRGLSNEKLFF.

The chain couples TRBV5-4 to TRBJ1-1, with 11 bases fitting TRBD1. The germline gives CDR1 SGHNT, CDR2 YYREEE (reference sequence). J gave up 6 bases and V 1 base, and 2 bases lay outside the gene matches. The CDR3 spans 14 residues. The CDR3 spells CASSLMGQGAEAFF. DNA for the CDR3: TGTGCCAGCAGCTTGATGGGACAGGGGGCTGAAGCTTTCTTT.

This chain joins TRBV5-1 and TRBJ2-2, with D perhaps matching TRBD2 (6 bases). The CDR3 has 13 amino acids. Germline CDR1 reads SGHRS; CDR2 reads YFSETQ. V gave up 8 bases and J gave up 8 bases, with 16 bases separating them. The CDR3 loop reads CASFRDLTGELFF. CDR3 coding DNA: TGCGCCAGTTTCCGGGACTTAACGGGGGAGCTGTTTTTT. The entire variable domain, with the rest obtained from reference TRBV5-1 and TRBJ2-2, is as follows: KAGVTQTPRYLIKTRGQQVTLSCSPISGHRSVSWYQQTPGQGLQFLFEYFSETQRNKGNFPGRFSGRQFSNSRSEMNVSTLELGDSALYLCASFRDLTGELFFGEGSRLTVL.

The chain is built from TRBV11-2 and TRBJ1-1, with TRBD1 identical over 7 bases. V lost 3 bases to trimming and J lost 1 base; unmatched junction nucleotides: 5. The CDR3 runs 15 residues. CDR1 SGHAT and CDR2 FQNNGV come from the germline V gene. The CDR3 nucleotides are TGTGCCAGCAGCTTTAACACAGGGGCGAACACTGAAGCTTTCTTT. Translated, it gives CASSFNTGANTEAFF.

This sequence joins TRBV7-2 and TRBJ1-2; 9 positions match TRBD1. V trimming: 5 bases; J trimming: 5 bases; junction bases outside the gene matches: 6. Germline V gene lookup returns CDR1 SGHTA and CDR2 FQGNSA. CDR3 length: 14 amino acids. CDR3 amino acids: CASSTDRGKYGYTF. DNA for the CDR3: TGTGCCAGCAGCACGGACAGGGGAAAGTATGGCTACACCTTC. Combining the CDR3 with reference TRBV7-2 and TRBJ1-2 gives the whole variable domain GAGVSQSPSNKVTEKGKDVELRCDPISGHTALYWYRQSLGQGLEFLIYFQGNSAPDKSGLPSDRFSAERTGGSVSTLTIQRTQQEDSAVYLCASSTDRGKYGYTFGSGTRLTVV.

The chain is built from TRBV4-1 and TRBJ1-5, with 7 bases matching TRBD1. J lost 4 bases, V lost 0 bases, and 6 bases had no gene match. This CDR3 comprises 16 residues. Germline V CDR1 and CDR2: MGHRA, YSYEKL. CDR3 amino acids: CASSQDRTGPNQPQHF. The CDR3, as DNA: TGCGCCAGCAGCCAAGATCGGACAGGTCCTAATCAGCCCCAGCATTTT.

This chain connects TRBV28 to TRBJ2-3; TRBD2 matches at 8 bases. CDR3 size: 16 residues. The ends lost 8 bases at V and 0 bases at J; junction bases unmatched: 10. Germline V CDR1 and CDR2: MDHEN, SYDVKM. CDR3 residues: CASPPSGQPSTDTQYF. The CDR3, as DNA: TGTGCCAGCCCCCCTAGCGGGCAGCCTAGCACAGATACGCAGTATTTT.

The chain couples TRBV10-2 to TRBJ2-3; possible D gene TRBD2, 7 bases. The V end was cut by 6 bases, the J end by 5 bases, with 18 bases between. CDR1 and CDR2 (germline): WSHSY, SAAADI. This CDR3 has 15 residues. In DNA form, the CDR3 reads TGCGCCAGCAGACTCCTAGGGGGGGACCGAGATACGCAGTATTTT. Translation gives CASRLLGGDRDTQYF.

V and J are TRBV5-1 and TRBJ2-7; 8 bases are shared with TRBD1. The CDR3 has 13 residues. Germline V lookup: CDR1 SGHRS, CDR2 YFSETQ. V lost 5 bases to trimming and J lost 3 bases; unmatched junction nucleotides: 4. The CDR3 bases are TGCGCCAGCAGTACCGGGACAGGCTACGAGCAGTACTTC. Encoded protein: CASSTGTGYEQYF.

Points on this clone: The junction and the germline gene differ at one end; a read error may be behind it. The chain has TRBV9 and TRBJ1-5; D is unresolved. The CDR3 totals 14 residues. Germline CDR1 SGDLS, CDR2 YYNGEE. The CDR3 loop is CASGVGENNQPQHF. In DNA form, the CDR3 reads TGTGCCAGCGGCGTCGGGGAAAATAATCAGCCCCAGCATTTT.

The chain has TRBV5-1 and TRBJ2-3; D is perhaps TRBD2 (5 bases). The CDR3 loop spans 13 amino acids. Deletions cut 0 bases from V and 4 bases from J, with 6 bases between. Germline lookup yields CDR1 SGHRS and CDR2 YFSETQ. This CDR3 is CASSLAGADTQYF. CDR3 DNA: TGCGCCAGCAGCTTGGCCGGGGCAGATACGCAGTATTTT.

This chain connects TRBV2 to TRBJ1-2; no clear D gene. V shed 5 bases and J shed 8 bases, with 15 bases lying between them. This CDR3 region has 13 residues. Germline loops: CDR1 SNHLY, CDR2 FYNNEI. The CDR3 DNA is TGTGCCAGCAGTCCTACTCCGACACGGGGCTACACCTTC. Amino acids: CASSPTPTRGYTF.

The V and J genes are TRBV6-5 and TRBJ2-7; D might be TRBD1 (6 bases). Germline CDR1 and CDR2: MNHEY and SVGAGI. Trimming stripped 2 bases from V and 3 bases from J, with 14 bases between. CDR3 length equals 15 residues. CDR3 nucleotide sequence: TGTGCCAGCAGTTACGGGGCACAGGGTTTCTACGAGCAGTACTTC. Its protein is CASSYGAQGFYEQYF.

The chain carries TRBV5-5 and TRBJ2-1; 9 nucleotides align to TRBD2. This CDR3 spans 17 amino acids. Germline V gene data show CDR1 as SGHKS and CDR2 as YYEKEE (reference sequence). After removal of 4 bases from V and 6 bases from J, the junction contained 14 bases not matched to a gene. The CDR3 DNA reads as TGTGCCAGCAGCCCGCGGCTAGCGGGGTTTCAAGTCAATGAGCAGTTCTTC. Its protein is CASSPRLAGFQVNEQFF.

This clone turned up a few times. The chain combines TRBV7-2 with TRBJ1-4, with a weak D call TRBD1 (6 bases). Trimming removed 0 bases at V and 8 bases at J, with 13 bases between. Per germline, CDR1 SGHTA and CDR2 FQGNSA. The CDR3 has 15 residues. CDR3 bases: TGTGCCAGCAGCTTAGCTGCACAGGGAAGCGAAAAACTGTTTTTT. Translating gives CASSLAAQGSEKLFF. The variable domain in full, with the rest retrieved from reference TRBV7-2 and TRBJ1-4, is GAGVSQSPSNKVTEKGKDVELRCDPISGHTALYWYRQSLGQGLEFLIYFQGNSAPDKSGLPSDRFSAERTGGSVSTLTIQRTQQEDSAVYLCASSLAAQGSEKLFFGSGTQLSVL.

The chain employs TRBV5-4 and TRBJ2-2, with D possibly TRBD1 on 6 matching bases. This CDR3 spans 15 amino acids. Germline V gene sequence: CDR1 SGHNT, CDR2 YYREEE (reference sequence). Trimming removed 0 bases at V and 7 bases at J, with 13 bases between. The CDR3 is CASSLAGARGGELFF. The CDR3 nucleotides are TGTGCCAGCAGCTTGGCCGGGGCCAGGGGCGGGGAGCTGTTTTTT.

CDR3 amino acids: CASSRQGNGYTF. In DNA, the CDR3 is TGTGCCAGTAGCCGACAGGGAAATGGCTACACCTTC. The gene calls are TRBV19 and TRBJ1-2; 7 bases are a match to TRBD1. The CDR3 contains 12 residues. V gave up 6 bases and J gave up 6 bases; unmatched junction bases: 4. Germline V lookup: CDR1 LNHDA, CDR2 SQIVND (reference sequence). The entire variable domain, with the rest obtained from reference TRBV19 and TRBJ1-2, is as follows: DGGITQSPKYLFRKEGQNVTLSCEQNLNHDAMYWYRQDPGQGLRLIYYSQIVNDFQKGDIAEGYSVSREKKESFPLTVTSAQKNPTAFYLCASSRQGNGYTFGSGTRLTVV.